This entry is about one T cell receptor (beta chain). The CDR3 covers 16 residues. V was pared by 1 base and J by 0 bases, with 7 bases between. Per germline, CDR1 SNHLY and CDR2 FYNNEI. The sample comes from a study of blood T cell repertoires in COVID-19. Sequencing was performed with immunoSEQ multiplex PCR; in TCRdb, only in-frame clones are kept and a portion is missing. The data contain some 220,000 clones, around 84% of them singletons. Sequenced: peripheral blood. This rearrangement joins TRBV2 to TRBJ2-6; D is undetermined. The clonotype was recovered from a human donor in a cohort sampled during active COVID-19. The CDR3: CASSEEVASGANVLTF. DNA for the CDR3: TGTGCCAGCAGTGAAGAGGTAGCCTCTGGGGCCAACGTCCTGACTTTC.